Each of the 25 T cell receptor beta chains below was sequenced from the same sample in a study of T cells after yellow fever vaccination. TCRdb re-called the 5' RACE reads through MiXCR, storing one row per CDR3 protein. This sample carries 100,000 to 150,000 distinct CDR3 sequences, 7.2% of them seen once, and the ten largest clones take approximately 2.7%. This specimen consisted of CD4+ T cells sorted from PBMCs, obtained 45 days after the first yellow fever vaccination. These TCRs come from a man between 18 and 35 years old who received the YFV17D yellow fever vaccine.

This clonotype occurred many times. The V gene is TRBV7-2, the J gene TRBJ1-1; D may be TRBD1 (5 bases). Germline V gene data show CDR1 as SGHTA and CDR2 as FQGNSA. This CDR3 region has 15 residues. V was trimmed by 5 bases and J by 1 base, leaving 14 bases between them. The CDR3 reads CASSPQQGRNTEAFF. CDR3 nucleotides: TGTGCCAGCAGCCCCCAGCAGGGTAGGAACACTGAAGCTTTCTTT.

This clonotype occurred many times. The chain has TRBV7-9 and TRBJ2-3, with a weak D call TRBD2 (6 bases). CDR3 size: 16 residues. V gave up 5 bases and J gave up 0 bases, with 15 bases separating them. Germline CDR1 is SEHNR and CDR2 is FQNEAQ (reference sequence). This CDR3 is CASSPRWGLSTDTQYF. For the CDR3, the DNA is TGTGCCAGCAGCCCCAGATGGGGACTGAGCACAGATACGCAGTATTTT. Together with reference TRBV7-9 and TRBJ2-3, the CDR3 gives the full variable domain: DTGVSQNPRHKITKRGQNVTFRCDPISEHNRLYWYRQTLGQGPEFLTYFQNEAQLEKSRLLSDRFSAERPKGSFSTLEIQRTEQGDSAMYLCASSPRWGLSTDTQYFGPGTRLTVL.

This clonotype appeared many times. CDR3 coding DNA: TGTGCCAGCAGCTTTGGTGGACAGTCCACAGATACGCAGTATTTT. Amino acid sequence: CASSFGGQSTDTQYF. J is TRBJ2-3 and V is TRBV7-6, with D tentatively TRBD1 (6 bases). V lost 3 bases to trimming and J lost 2 bases, with 12 bases between them. Germline CDR1 reads SGHVS; CDR2 reads FNYEAQ. The CDR3 has 15 amino acids.

About this clonotype: This sequence may be a read error, since a much larger clone differs from it by one base. This chain joins TRBV6-5 and TRBJ2-2; the D is unclear. The CDR3 has 14 amino acids. Per the germline V gene, CDR1 is MNHEY and CDR2 is SVGAGI. Trimming shortened V by 4 bases and J by 1 base, and 7 bases separated the two germline ends. The CDR3 nucleotides read TGTGCCAGCAGTTCCATACTGAACACCGGGGAGCTGTTTTTT. It specifies CASSSILNTGELFF.

This clonotype has at least ten counts. In nucleotides, the CDR3 is TGTGCCAGCAGCCCCGACAGTCTTGGCAAGCAGTTCTTC. Translating it yields CASSPDSLGKQFF. The chain uses TRBV11-2 and TRBJ2-1; D might be TRBD1 (5 bases). Germline-derived CDR1 and CDR2 are SGHAT and FQNNGV. V lost 5 bases and J 11 bases, leaving 16 bases between the germline ends. CDR3 length: 13 residues.

This clonotype was detected only a few times. The chain couples TRBV7-2 to TRBJ2-1; no definite D call. V gave up 3 bases and J gave up 0 bases, with 12 bases separating them. This CDR3 has 16 residues. The germline gives CDR1 SGHTA, CDR2 FQGNSA. This CDR3 is CASSLAPRPSYNEQFF. The CDR3 nucleotides are TGTGCCAGCAGCTTGGCCCCACGGCCCTCCTACAATGAGCAGTTCTTC.

This clonotype was detected many times. This sequence joins TRBV7-2 and TRBJ1-1; 10 nucleotides align to TRBD1. CDR3 length equals 14 residues. CDR1 is SGHTA, CDR2 FQGNSA, per germline. The V segment lost 5 bases and the J segment 8 bases; nucleotides outside the gene matches: 8. CDR3 nucleotide sequence: TGTGCCAGCAGCCGGAGGACAGGGGGAGAAGAAGCTTTCTTT. This encodes CASSRRTGGEEAFF.

This clonotype was counted at least ten times. The chain uses TRBV7-2 and TRBJ1-2; the D gene is possibly TRBD1 (6 bases). The CDR3 loop spans 14 amino acids. Germline V gene sequence: CDR1 SGHTA, CDR2 FQGNSA. Trimming took off 1 base at V and 4 bases at J, with 10 bases between the two ends. CDR3 sequence reads: CASSLDSRGYGYTF. In DNA form, the CDR3 reads TGTGCCAGCAGCTTAGACTCCAGGGGCTATGGCTACACCTTC.

This clonotype was recorded many times. The gene calls are TRBV7-9 and TRBJ1-5; 7 bases agree with TRBD1. After removal of 10 bases from V and 2 bases from J, the junction contained 8 bases not matched to a gene. The CDR3 covers 14 residues. Germline V gene sequence: CDR1 SEHNR, CDR2 FQNEAQ (reference sequence). The CDR3 DNA follows: TGTGCCATCACCCAGGGGGATGGCAATCAGCCCCAGCATTTT. This codes for CAITQGDGNQPQHF.

This clonotype was counted many times. V is TRBV14 and J is TRBJ2-5, with D possibly being TRBD2 (5 bases). The CDR3 totals 13 residues. V gave up 8 bases and J gave up 4 bases, with 14 bases separating them. The germline V gene encodes CDR1 SGHDN and CDR2 FVKESK. The DNA for the CDR3 is TGTGCCAGCTCATATCGAGGAGGAGAGACCCAGTACTTC. As protein: CASSYRGGETQYF. Full variable domain (outside the CDR3, taken from reference TRBV14 and TRBJ2-5): EAGVTQFPSHSVIEKGQTVTLRCDPISGHDNLYWYRRVMGKEIKFLLHFVKESKQDESGMPNNRFLAERTGGTYSTLKVQPAELEDSGVYFCASSYRGGETQYFGPGTRLLVL.

As concerns this clonotype: This may stem from a read error, because a much larger clone lies one nucleotide away. V gene TRBV21-1 combines with J gene TRBJ2-5; the DNA was not used to check the table's D call, TRBD1. TRBV21-1 is a pseudogene segment. There are 17 residues in the CDR3. The CDR3 here is CASSKAGGTRYHETQYF. The CDR3 coding sequence is TGTGCCAGCAGCAAGGCAGGGGGCACCAGGTACCATGAGACCCAGTACTTC.

This clonotype was seen many times. This chain connects TRBV7-2 to TRBJ2-1; D perhaps matches TRBD2 (6 bases). Trimming stripped 5 bases from V and 9 bases from J, with 8 bases between. There are 11 residues in the CDR3. Germline CDR1 reads SGHTA; CDR2 reads FQGNSA. The CDR3 DNA reads TGTGCCAGCAGCCAGACTAGTGAGCAGTTCTTC. This gives the protein CASSQTSEQFF.

This clonotype was counted ten times or more. This chain connects TRBV7-8 to TRBJ2-5, with 9 nucleotides matching TRBD1. Germline loops: CDR1 SGHVS, CDR2 FQNEAQ. CDR3 length equals 17 residues. The V and J ends lost 7 bases and 3 bases, in that order; junction bases with no gene match: 15. CDR3 nucleotide sequence: TGTGCCAGCACCTCCACGATGGGAAGGACAGGGGAAGAGACCCAGTACTTC. It translates to CASTSTMGRTGEETQYF.

The sample holds many counts of this clonotype. The chain recombines TRBV10-3 with TRBJ2-1; 12 positions agree with TRBD2. This CDR3 has 14 residues. Germline V gene lookup returns CDR1 ENHRY and CDR2 SYGVKD. With V trimmed by 7 bases and J by 5 bases, 3 bases remained unmatched. CDR3 DNA: TGTGCCATCAATAGACTAGCGGGGGACAATGAGCAGTTCTTC. Its protein product is CAINRLAGDNEQFF.

This clonotype occurred many times. V gene TRBV29-1 combines with J gene TRBJ2-2; no firm D call. With 7 bases removed from V and 3 bases from J, the gap between germline ends came to 9 bases. This CDR3 spans 12 amino acids. Germline V gene lookup returns CDR1 SQVTM and CDR2 ANQGSEA. CDR3 DNA sequence: TGCAGCGGGTTGATGCACACCGGGGAGCTGTTTTTT. Translation: CSGLMHTGELFF.

This clonotype was counted many times. The chain combines TRBV20-1 with TRBJ2-7; D remains ambiguous. The germline gives CDR1 DFQATT, CDR2 SNEGSKA (reference sequence). This CDR3 region has 15 residues. V dropped 3 bases and J dropped 1 base, with 16 bases sitting between them. CDR3 amino acids: CSASTNLKGSYEQYF. The DNA of the CDR3 is TGCAGTGCTAGTACCAACCTTAAGGGTTCCTACGAGCAGTACTTC.

This clonotype has ten or more counts. V is TRBV7-2 and J is TRBJ1-4; D perhaps matches TRBD1 (6 bases). This CDR3 has 14 amino acids. V lost 5 bases and J 5 bases, leaving 12 bases between the germline ends. Germline V lookup: CDR1 SGHTA, CDR2 FQGNSA. CDR3 nucleotides: TGTGCCAGCAGCCCACAGGGAACAAATGAAAAACTGTTTTTT. Its translation is CASSPQGTNEKLFF.

This clonotype has at least ten counts. This rearrangement joins TRBV6-5 to TRBJ2-6; 10 nucleotides agree with TRBD1. V shed 5 bases, J shed 2 bases, and the junction held 3 bases outside the gene matches. The CDR3 is made up of 16 amino acids. Germline V gives CDR1 MNHEY, CDR2 SVGAGI. The CDR3 bases are TGTGCCAGCAGTATTGGACAGGGGGCTGGGGCCAACGTCCTGACTTTC. It yields the protein CASSIGQGAGANVLTF.

At least ten counts were recorded for this clonotype. V is TRBV19 and J is TRBJ2-3; D not resolved. The length of the CDR3 is 15 residues. The V and J ends lost 4 bases and 0 bases respectively, with 11 bases between them. Germline-derived CDR1 and CDR2 are LNHDA and SQIVND (reference sequence). In DNA form, the CDR3 reads TGTGCCAGTAGTAAGGGCGGTCTTAGCACAGATACGCAGTATTTT. Translating it yields CASSKGGLSTDTQYF.

The chain links TRBV6-2 or TRBV6-3 to TRBJ2-5, with D tentatively TRBD2 (5 bases). Looked up from germline, CDR1 is MNHEY and CDR2 is SVGEGT. V gave up 6 bases and J gave up 4 bases, with 12 bases separating them. The CDR3 sequence is 13 residues long. CDR3 coding DNA: TGTGCCAGCAGGCGGGCCCGAGGAGAGACCCAGTACTTC. Translating it yields CASRRARGETQYF.

This clonotype has at least ten counts. The gene calls are TRBV5-1 and TRBJ1-2, with 7 bases fitting TRBD1. CDR3 length: 12 amino acids. Per germline, CDR1 SGHRS and CDR2 YFSETQ. The V gene end was trimmed by 4 bases and the J gene end by 7 bases; junction bases not matched to a gene: 4. Here the CDR3 DNA reads TGCGCCAGCAGCGCACAGGGGTCTGGCTACACCTTC. It translates to CASSAQGSGYTF.

This clonotype has a count of ten or more. The gene calls are TRBV21-1 and TRBJ2-7. TRBV21-1 is described as a pseudogene. This CDR3 has 14 amino acids. This chain's CDR3 is CASSKQAGSYEQYV. CDR3 nucleotide sequence: TGTGCCAGCAGCAAACAGGCAGGCTCCTACGAGCAGTACGTC.

V usage is TRBV7-8 and J usage is TRBJ1-5; weak D call: TRBD1 (5 bases). The germline V and J ends were trimmed by 3 bases and 5 bases, with 14 bases remaining between them. CDR1 is SGHVS, CDR2 FQNEAQ, per germline. This CDR3 has 15 amino acids. The chain's CDR3 is CASSLSYGGDQPQHF. The CDR3 DNA follows: TGTGCCAGCAGCTTGTCTTATGGGGGGGATCAGCCCCAGCATTTT.

The chain is built from TRBV6-2 or TRBV6-3 and TRBJ2-4, with D possibly being TRBD2 (6 bases). This CDR3 is 13 amino acids long. Per germline, CDR1 MNHEY and CDR2 SVGEGT. Trimming took 1 base from V and 10 from J, leaving 11 bases between them. For the CDR3, the DNA is TGTGCCAGCAGTTACTGGAGGGAGTCTATTCAGTACTTC. Translation gives CASSYWRESIQYF.

The J gene is TRBJ2-6, the V gene TRBV19; no clear D gene. The CDR3 has 15 residues. Per germline, CDR1 LNHDA and CDR2 SQIVND (reference sequence). V lost 7 bases, J lost 0 bases, and 10 bases lay in between. CDR3 protein: CASIKTVSGANVLTF. The CDR3 DNA is TGTGCCAGTATCAAAACGGTCTCTGGGGCCAACGTCCTGACTTTC.